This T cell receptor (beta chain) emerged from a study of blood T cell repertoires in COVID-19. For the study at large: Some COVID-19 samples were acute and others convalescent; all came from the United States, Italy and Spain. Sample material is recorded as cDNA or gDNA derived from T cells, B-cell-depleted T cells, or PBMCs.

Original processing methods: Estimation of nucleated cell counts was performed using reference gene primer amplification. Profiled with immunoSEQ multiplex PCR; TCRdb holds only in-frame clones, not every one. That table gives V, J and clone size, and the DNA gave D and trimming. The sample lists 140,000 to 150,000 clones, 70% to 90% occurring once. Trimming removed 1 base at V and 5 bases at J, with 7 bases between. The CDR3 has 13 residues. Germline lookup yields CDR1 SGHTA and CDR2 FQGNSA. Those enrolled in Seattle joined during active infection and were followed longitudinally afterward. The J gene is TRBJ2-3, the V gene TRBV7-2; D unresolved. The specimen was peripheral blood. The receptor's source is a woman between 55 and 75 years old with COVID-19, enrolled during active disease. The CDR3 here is CASSLGSLDTQYF. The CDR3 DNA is TGTGCCAGCAGCTTAGGTAGCTTAGATACGCAGTATTTT.